The 17 T cell receptor beta chains given below trace back to one sample, sequenced in a study of response to subunit inactivated influenza vaccine. MiXCR, run by TCRdb on the RT-PCR reads, gives a single entry per CDR3 protein. The repertoire holds under 850,000 distinct CDR3 sequences, with approximately 17% as singletons. The material sequenced was PBMCs from blood, taken about 5 days after vaccination. The receptors stem from a man over 45 who received an inactivated influenza vaccine.

This clonotype occurred a few times. The rearrangement links TRBV6-5 to TRBJ2-7; possibly TRBD2 for D (5 bases). The CDR3 has 13 residues. V lost 2 bases to trimming and J lost 6 bases, with 11 bases between them. Germline loops: CDR1 MNHEY, CDR2 SVGAGI. The CDR3 is CASSYSHRGEQYF. Here the CDR3 DNA reads TGTGCCAGCAGTTACAGTCACCGGGGCGAGCAGTACTTC.

In this sample, this clonotype turned up a few times. The chain links TRBV28 to TRBJ2-6; TRBD1 might be the D (5 bases). CDR3 length equals 16 residues. Per germline, CDR1 MDHEN and CDR2 SYDVKM. V lost 6 bases, J lost 7 bases, and 19 bases lay in between. The CDR3 loop reads CASRAQGLRSANVLTF. CDR3 coding DNA: TGTGCCAGCAGAGCTCAGGGTCTCAGATCCGCCAACGTCCTGACTTTC.

This clonotype was detected many times. The J gene is TRBJ2-7, the V gene TRBV20-1, with D perhaps assigned TRBD1 or TRBD2 (6 bases each). Germline CDR1 and CDR2: DFQATT and SNEGSKA (reference sequence). The CDR3 contains 14 residues. Trimming took off 0 bases at V and 0 bases at J, with 9 bases between the two ends. The CDR3 protein is CSARDGGRSYEQYF. Here the CDR3 DNA reads TGCAGTGCTAGAGATGGGGGGCGCTCCTACGAGCAGTACTTC.

The chain employs TRBV7-6 and TRBJ2-6; 7 nucleotides align to TRBD1. The CDR3 consists of 18 residues. CDR1 is SGHVS and CDR2 is FNYEAQ in the germline V gene. After removal of 5 bases from V and 0 bases from J, the junction contained 10 bases not matched to a gene. The CDR3 here is CASSPNTGQASGANVLTF. The CDR3 coding sequence is TGTGCCAGCAGCCCGAATACAGGACAGGCCTCTGGGGCCAACGTCCTGACTTTC.

The table lists this clonotype with many counts. The CDR3 nucleotides are TGTGCCATCAGTGCGATTTTAACCGGGGAGCTGTTTTTT. It is translated as CAISAILTGELFF. The rearrangement links TRBV10-3 to TRBJ2-2, with D unclear. Trimming removed 4 bases from V and 5 bases from J, with 8 bases in between. The CDR3 loop spans 13 amino acids. Looked up from germline, CDR1 is ENHRY and CDR2 is SYGVKD.

Regarding this clonotype: At one boundary the junction diverges from the germline segment, which might be a read error. The J gene is TRBJ2-5, the V gene TRBV9, with 11 bases aligning to TRBD2. Germline V gene sequence: CDR1 SGDLS, CDR2 YYNGEE. The CDR3 runs 14 residues. CDR3 loop: CASSVGSGGENQYF. CDR3 sequence (DNA): TGTGCCAGCAGCGTAGGTAGCGGGGGGGAGAACCAGTACTTC.

Ten or more counts support this clonotype. The chain recombines TRBV20-1 with TRBJ1-5, with 7 positions matching TRBD1. The junction had 8 bases not matched to a gene; V was cut back by 6 bases and J by 3 bases. The CDR3 spans 14 residues. CDR1 is DFQATT and CDR2 is SNEGSKA in the germline V gene (reference sequence). CDR3 sequence reads: CSALRGQINQPQHF. DNA for the CDR3: TGCAGTGCCCTGAGGGGACAGATCAATCAGCCCCAGCATTTT.

The chain has TRBV29-1 and TRBJ2-3, with a possible D match to TRBD2 (6 bases). The CDR3 is 14 amino acids. CDR1 and CDR2 from the germline V gene are SQVTM and ANQGSEA. With 3 bases removed from V and 2 bases from J, the gap between germline ends came to 12 bases. The CDR3 nucleotides read TGCAGCGTTGACTACGCGGGGACCACAGATACGCAGTATTTT. This sequence encodes CSVDYAGTTDTQYF.

The J gene is TRBJ2-7, the V gene TRBV7-9; D could derive from TRBD1 or TRBD2 (5 bases each). V shed 5 bases and J shed 0 bases, with 14 bases lying between them. The CDR3 has 15 residues. Germline loops: CDR1 SEHNR, CDR2 FQNEAQ (reference sequence). Here the CDR3 DNA reads TGTGCCAGCAGCATCGGGACGTCGATCTCCTACGAGCAGTACTTC. This sequence encodes CASSIGTSISYEQYF.

In this sample, this clonotype turned up a few times. The rearrangement uses TRBV4-3 and TRBJ2-5; TRBD1 matches 8 bases. This CDR3 spans 16 amino acids. V lost 4 bases and J lost 1; bases outside the gene matches: 8. Germline-derived CDR1 and CDR2 are LGHNA and YSLEER. CDR3 coding DNA: TGCGCCAGCAGCCGGGGACAGGACTTCTCCCAAGAGACCCAGTACTTC. It specifies CASSRGQDFSQETQYF.

In this sample, this clonotype turned up many times. The chain combines TRBV7-2 with TRBJ2-1; D uncertain. Trimming cost V 3 bases and J 3 bases, with 9 bases left between them. CDR3 length: 14 amino acids. Germline CDR1 SGHTA, CDR2 FQGNSA. The CDR3 DNA reads as TGTGCCAGCAGCTTGGATTTTAGCTACAATGAGCAGTTCTTC. This encodes CASSLDFSYNEQFF.

The rearrangement links TRBV6-1 to TRBJ1-2; TRBD1 agrees at 11 bases. In germline, CDR1 is MNHNS, CDR2 SASEGT. This CDR3 is built from 15 residues. J gave up 3 bases and V 2 bases, and 2 bases lay outside the gene matches. In DNA form, the CDR3 reads TGTGCCAGCAGTGAACGGGACAGGGGGGACTATGGCTACACCTTC. Amino acids: CASSERDRGDYGYTF.

In its sample, this clonotype was seen a few times. The V and J genes are TRBV29-1 and TRBJ2-2, with D perhaps matching TRBD2 (6 bases). Trimming left V 3 bases short and J 0 bases short, with 8 bases between. Germline CDR1 reads SQVTM; CDR2 reads ANQGSEA. This CDR3 region has 14 residues. The CDR3 DNA reads as TGCAGCGTTGATAGCGGCGCGAACACCGGGGAGCTGTTTTTT. Translating it yields CSVDSGANTGELFF.

This clonotype has just a few counts. The V call is TRBV29-1, the J call TRBJ2-1; possibly TRBD2 for D (5 bases). CDR1 and CDR2 (germline): SQVTM, ANQGSEA. Trimming removed 4 bases from V and 3 bases from J, with 16 bases in between. The CDR3 contains 15 residues. CDR3 nucleotide sequence: TGCAGCGTTGGAGGAGGACGGATACACTACAATGAGCAGTTCTTC. Amino acids: CSVGGGRIHYNEQFF.

This chain joins TRBV6-1 and TRBJ1-2, with a weak D call TRBD1 (6 bases). V shed 7 bases and J shed 2 bases, with 14 bases lying between them. This CDR3 spans 14 amino acids. Germline values: CDR1 MNHNS, CDR2 SASEGT. This CDR3 is CASKSTDSNYGYTF. In nucleotides, the CDR3 is TGTGCCAGCAAAAGCACGGACAGCAACTATGGCTACACCTTC.

This clonotype turned up a few times. V is TRBV6-2 or TRBV6-3 and J is TRBJ1-5; 10 bases match TRBD1. Germline V lookup: CDR1 MNHEY, CDR2 SVGEGT. V trimming: 4 bases; J trimming: 2 bases; junction bases outside the gene matches: 5. CDR3 length equals 16 residues. The CDR3 loop is CASSSRGTGGNQPQHF. CDR3 sequence (DNA): TGTGCCAGCAGTTCTCGCGGGACAGGGGGCAATCAGCCCCAGCATTTT.

This clonotype was observed a few times. The genes are TRBV5-1 and TRBJ2-3, with 7 bases that match TRBD2. Germline V gene sequence: CDR1 SGHRS, CDR2 YFSETQ. Unmatched junction bases numbered 10, after V lost 4 bases and J lost 2 bases. The CDR3 contains 16 residues. CDR3 in amino acids: CASSIEAGINTDTQYF. The CDR3 bases are TGCGCCAGCAGCATCGAAGCGGGAATCAACACAGATACGCAGTATTTT.